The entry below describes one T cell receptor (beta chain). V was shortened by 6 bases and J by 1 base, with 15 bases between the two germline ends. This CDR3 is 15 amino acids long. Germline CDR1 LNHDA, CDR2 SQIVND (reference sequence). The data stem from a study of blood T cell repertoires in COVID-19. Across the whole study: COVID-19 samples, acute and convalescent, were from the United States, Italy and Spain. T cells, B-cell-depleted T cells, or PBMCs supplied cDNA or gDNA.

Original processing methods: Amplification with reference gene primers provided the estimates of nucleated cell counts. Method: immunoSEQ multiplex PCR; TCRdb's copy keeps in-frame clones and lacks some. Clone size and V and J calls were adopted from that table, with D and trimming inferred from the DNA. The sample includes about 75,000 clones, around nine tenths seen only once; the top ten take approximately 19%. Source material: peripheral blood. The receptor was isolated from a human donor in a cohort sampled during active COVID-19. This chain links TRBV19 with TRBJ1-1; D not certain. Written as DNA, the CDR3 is TGTGCCAGTAGCAACAGTATATCAGCGAACACTGAAGCTTTCTTT. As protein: CASSNSISANTEAFF.